The 4 T cell receptor beta chains below were found in one sample sequenced in a study of T cell clonality in common variable immunodeficiency. Libraries were prepared by immunoSEQ multiplex PCR; TCRdb keeps only in-frame clonotypes and omits some of them. The sample gives about 55,000 clones, none seen only once, and the top ten clones hold 0.65% to 1%. Sequencing used peripheral blood mononuclear cells. These receptors came from a person aged 18 to 69 in good health.

This clone was detected many times. The read finishes 3 residues shy of the CDR3 end, and the germline J gene is used to complete it. The chain uses TRBV6-2 or TRBV6-3 and TRBJ2-3; 8 bases align to TRBD2. The CDR3 extends over 16 amino acids. Germline CDR1 is MNHEY and CDR2 is SVGEGT. CDR3: CASSYLGSPGGETQYF. The CDR3 bases that were read are TGTGCCAGCAGTTACCTCGGGTCCCCGGGGGGGGAGACG.

Ten or more counts support this clone. The CDR3 end is not reached by the read, which stops 3 residues before it; the germline J gene fills it in. The chain employs TRBV5-1 and TRBJ2-6, with 7 bases aligning to TRBD1. The germline gives CDR1 SGHRS, CDR2 YFSETQ. J gave up 3 bases and V 4 bases, and 10 bases lay outside the gene matches. This CDR3 is built from 17 residues. CDR3 DNA (partial): TGCGCCAGCAGCACGAGGGACAGCTATCGTGGGGCCAACGTC. It yields the protein CASSTRDSYRGANV. The full CDR3 sequence reads CASSTRDSYRGANVLTF.

This clone was observed many times. Coverage ceases 3 residues before the CDR3 finishes, and the germline J gene fills in the end. The chain combines TRBV20-1 with TRBJ1-2; D uncertain. The CDR3 runs to 15 residues. V was clipped by 0 bases and J by 4 bases, with 15 bases between them. Germline CDR1 reads DFQATT; CDR2 reads SNEGSKA (reference sequence). The CDR3 here is CSARDPRISIYGYTF. Incomplete CDR3 DNA: TGCAGTGCTAGAGATCCGCGGATATCTATCTATGGC.

This clone was recorded many times. The CDR3 extends 3 residues past the end of the read, so its final part is completed from the germline J gene. The chain recombines TRBV19 with TRBJ1-2; D may be TRBD1 (6 bases). Germline lookup yields CDR1 LNHDA and CDR2 SQIVND (reference sequence). The CDR3 sequence is 13 residues long. The CDR3 is CASTQLSGVGYTF. The covered CDR3 bases are TGTGCCAGTACCCAGCTTTCAGGGGTAGGC.